This is a list of T cell receptor beta chains from one sample in a study of intratumoral heterogeneity in liver cancer. Produced via immunoSEQ multiplex PCR; TCRdb's table is partial and in-frame only. The data contain about 20,000 clones, around 67% of them singletons. The specimen was tumor-adjacent normal tissue, collected before any cancer treatment. The receptors here all came from a woman aged 70-85 years with hepatocellular carcinoma. Each CDR3 is given with its conserved first and last residue. Each record gives: CDR3 protein, CDR3 DNA, clone size, D gene, CDR3 length, J gene, V gene. A D gene is named only where the DNA matches it firmly. The listing skips clone size in some rows; elsewhere it reads once, few, many or a size class.

CDR3 protein: CASSSPSRHEQYF
CDR3 DNA: TGTGCCAGCAGCTCCCCGTCGCGTCACGAGCAGTACTTC
clone size: NA
D gene: NA
CDR3 length: 13
J gene: TRBJ2-7
V gene: TRBV9

CDR3 protein: CAWGTNLYEQYF
CDR3 DNA: TGTGCCTGGGGTACTAACCTCTACGAGCAGTACTTC
clone size: NA
D gene: NA
CDR3 length: 12
J gene: TRBJ2-7
V gene: TRBV30

CDR3 protein: CASSLMGQGDEAFF
CDR3 DNA: TGTGCCAGCAGCCTAATGGGACAGGGGGATGAAGCTTTCTTT
clone size: NA
D gene: TRBD1
CDR3 length: 14
J gene: TRBJ1-1
V gene: TRBV7-9

CDR3 protein: CASSRGGRTGEQFF
CDR3 DNA: TGTGCCAGCAGCAGAGGCGGGAGGACAGGGGAGCAGTTCTTC
clone size: NA
D gene: NA
CDR3 length: 14
J gene: TRBJ2-1
V gene: TRBV5-4

CDR3 protein: CASSATGGDSPLHF
CDR3 DNA: TGTGCCAGTAGCGCGACAGGGGGTGATTCACCCCTCCACTTT
clone size: NA
D gene: TRBD1
CDR3 length: 14
J gene: TRBJ1-6
V gene: TRBV19

CDR3 protein: CASHRGSSTDTQYF
CDR3 DNA: TGTGCTTCCCACCGGGGGAGTAGCACAGATACGCAGTATTTT
clone size: NA
D gene: NA
CDR3 length: 14
J gene: TRBJ2-3
V gene: TRBV7-9

CDR3 protein: CASSQGSLNTEAFF
CDR3 DNA: TGTGCCAGCAGCCAAGGCTCGCTGAACACTGAAGCTTTCTTT
clone size: large
D gene: NA
CDR3 length: 14
J gene: TRBJ1-1
V gene: TRBV4-2

CDR3 protein: CASSYSMPRAYEQYF
CDR3 DNA: TGTGCCAGCAGTTACTCGATGCCCAGGGCCTACGAGCAGTACTTC
clone size: few
D gene: NA
CDR3 length: 15
J gene: TRBJ2-7
V gene: TRBV6-7

CDR3 protein: CASSAGTVAYGYTF
CDR3 DNA: TGTGCCAGCAGCGCCGGGACAGTTGCCTATGGCTACACCTTC
clone size: NA
D gene: TRBD1
CDR3 length: 14
J gene: TRBJ1-2
V gene: TRBV9

CDR3 protein: CASSLGREAFF
CDR3 DNA: TGTGCCAGCAGCCTCGGGCGTGAAGCTTTCTTT
clone size: NA
D gene: NA
CDR3 length: 11
J gene: TRBJ1-1
V gene: TRBV6-5

CDR3 protein: CAISETSGRGSDTQYF
CDR3 DNA: TGTGCCATCAGTGAGACTAGCGGGAGGGGCTCAGATACGCAGTATTTT
clone size: NA
D gene: TRBD2
CDR3 length: 16
J gene: TRBJ2-3
V gene: TRBV10-3

CDR3 protein: CASSLEPGNYGYTF
CDR3 DNA: TGTGCCAGCAGCTTGGAACCGGGGAATTATGGCTACACCTTC
clone size: NA
D gene: NA
CDR3 length: 14
J gene: TRBJ1-2
V gene: TRBV5-5

CDR3 protein: CASGVSSYNEQFF
CDR3 DNA: TGTGCCAGCGGAGTGAGCTCCTACAATGAGCAGTTCTTC
clone size: NA
D gene: NA
CDR3 length: 13
J gene: TRBJ2-1
V gene: TRBV7-2